A selection of T cell receptor beta chains follows, all from one sample in a study of cytomegalovirus exposure and HLA in healthy donors. Here immunoSEQ multiplex PCR was the method, and the copy in TCRdb shows in-frame clones only, minus some. Here the sample spans roughly 190,000 clones, around 81% being singletons. The sequenced sample consisted of PBMCs. These receptors were taken from a man younger than 35 in good health and CMV-seronegative. The CDR3 runs from the conserved cysteine through the conserved F or W. The D gene is left open where the match is weak. Only part of the rows carry a size: once, few, many, or a class if the clone is expanded.

v_call	j_call	d_call	clone_size	cdr3_aa	cdr3_nt
TRBV27	TRBJ2-2	TRBD2	NA	CASSLASGGAIGELFF	TGTGCCAGCAGTCTAGCTAGCGGGGGGGCGATCGGGGAGCTGTTTTTT
TRBV6-5	TRBJ2-7	NA	NA	CASSTTGVSYEQYF	TGTGCCAGCAGCACGACAGGTGTCTCCTACGAGCAGTACTTC
TRBV25-1	TRBJ1-2	TRBD1	once	CASSARDRDLYGYTF	TGTGCCAGCAGTGCACGGGACAGGGATCTCTATGGCTACACCTTC
TRBV9	TRBJ1-2	NA	few	CASSRQVGQRANYGYTF	TGTGCCAGCAGCCGCCAGGTGGGGCAGAGAGCTAACTATGGCTACACCTTC
TRBV11-3	TRBJ1-3	TRBD1	NA	CASSTGVGNTIYF	TGTGCCAGCAGCACAGGGGTTGGAAACACCATATATTTT
TRBV2	TRBJ1-1	NA	NA	CASSPTGVNTEAFF	TGTGCCAGCAGCCCAACAGGAGTGAACACTGAAGCTTTCTTT
TRBV9	TRBJ1-1	NA	NA	CASSVGRGSVWTEAFF	TGTGCCAGCAGCGTCGGACGTGGTAGCGTATGGACTGAAGCTTTCTTT
TRBV25-1	TRBJ2-3	NA	NA	CASSEYFPTIPDTQYF	TGTGCCAGCAGTGAATATTTCCCGACTATTCCAGATACGCAGTATTTT
TRBV7-8	TRBJ2-7	NA	NA	CASSLSSGDGYEQYF	TGTGCCAGCAGCTTATCGAGCGGAGATGGCTACGAGCAGTACTTC
TRBV5-1	TRBJ1-1	TRBD1	NA	CASSLGDRENTEAFF	TGCGCCAGCAGCTTGGGGGACAGAGAGAACACTGAAGCTTTCTTT
TRBV25-1	TRBJ2-1	TRBD2	once	CASSEYFVGGGGRNEQFF	TGTGCCAGCAGTGAATATTTTGTAGGCGGGGGGGGCCGGAATGAGCAGTTCTTC
TRBV30	TRBJ2-5	NA	once	CAWSVLAGVQETQYF	TGTGCCTGGAGTGTGCTAGCAGGTGTCCAAGAGACCCAGTACTTC
TRBV9	TRBJ2-5	TRBD2	NA	CASSGDSGGPQETQYF	TGTGCCAGCAGCGGGGATAGCGGGGGGCCCCAAGAGACCCAGTACTTC
TRBV18	TRBJ2-7	NA	NA	CASSPVTTGYHEQYF	TGTGCCAGCTCACCAGTAACCACAGGGTACCACGAGCAGTACTTC
TRBV7-9	TRBJ1-4	NA	few	CASSNRDSAEKLFF	TGTGCCAGCAGCAACCGGGACTCCGCGGAAAAACTGTTTTTT
TRBV9	TRBJ1-1	NA	NA	CASSVDSWGSEAFF	TGTGCCAGCAGCGTAGATTCGTGGGGCTCTGAAGCTTTCTTT
TRBV11-2	TRBJ1-1	TRBD1	few	CASRPDRAHTEAFF	TGTGCCAGCAGACCTGACAGGGCGCACACTGAAGCTTTCTTT
TRBV7-6	TRBJ1-1	NA	NA	CASSLQGLGTEAFF	TGTGCCAGCAGCTTACAGGGTTTGGGGACTGAAGCTTTCTTT
TRBV7-2	TRBJ1-1	NA	NA	CASSLLGRMTLKAFF	TGTGCCAGCAGCTTACTGGGGCGGATGACTTTGAAAGCTTTCTTT
TRBV30	TRBJ2-1	NA	NA	CAWSIPRGYGYNEQFF	TGTGCCTGGAGTATACCCAGAGGCTACGGCTACAATGAGCAGTTCTTC
TRBV7-2	TRBJ2-5	TRBD2	few	CASSLAGGQQTQYF	TGTGCCAGCAGCCTAGCGGGAGGGCAACAGACCCAGTACTTC
TRBV2	TRBJ2-1	NA	few	CASSESTTNEQFF	TGTGCCAGCAGTGAATCAACTACGAATGAGCAGTTCTTC
TRBV19	TRBJ2-1	TRBD2	NA	CASSIGASGPLEQFF	TGTGCCAGTAGTATAGGGGCTAGCGGCCCTTTGGAGCAGTTCTTC
TRBV11-2	TRBJ2-3	NA	once	CASSLGTGVTDTQYF	TGTGCCAGCAGCTTAGGGACCGGGGTCACAGATACGCAGTATTTT
TRBV29-1	TRBJ2-3	TRBD2	NA	CSSRGLASDTQYF	TGCAGCTCGAGAGGACTAGCCTCAGATACGCAGTATTTT
TRBV6-1	TRBJ2-2	NA	NA	CASSRGGVDTGELFF	TGTGCCAGCAGTCGCGGCGGGGTGGACACCGGGGAGCTGTTTTTT
TRBV2	TRBJ2-3	NA	few	CASSEPGSTDTQYF	TGTGCCAGCAGTGAGCCGGGTAGCACAGATACGCAGTATTTT
TRBV11-2	TRBJ1-1	NA	NA	CASSLRGTMNTEAFF	TGTGCCAGCAGCTTAAGGGGGACGATGAACACTGAAGCTTTCTTT
TRBV19	TRBJ1-6	TRBD1	NA	CASKLRDSNSPLHF	TGTGCCAGTAAGCTCCGGGACAGTAATTCACCCCTCCACTTT
TRBV5-6	TRBJ1-3	TRBD1	NA	CASSFPGGSSGNTIYF	TGTGCCAGCAGCTTCCCAGGGGGATCCTCTGGAAACACCATATATTTT
TRBV4-3	TRBJ2-1	TRBD2	NA	CASSSAWGGSPHNEQFF	TGCGCCAGCAGCTCAGCGTGGGGGGGGAGTCCCCACAATGAGCAGTTCTTC
TRBV6-5	TRBJ2-7	TRBD1	NA	CASSYGGQGVYEQYF	TGTGCCAGCAGTTATGGGGGACAGGGGGTTTACGAGCAGTACTTC
TRBV29-1	TRBJ2-5	TRBD2	once	CSTDGLAGGETQYF	TGCAGCACTGATGGGTTAGCCGGGGGGGAGACCCAGTACTTC
TRBV27	TRBJ2-1	TRBD1	NA	CASSLSGTGTFHEQFF	TGTGCCAGCAGTTTATCCGGGACAGGGACATTTCATGAGCAGTTCTTC
TRBV9	TRBJ2-1	TRBD2	NA	CASGSRRESYNEQFF	TGTGCCAGCGGGTCGAGGCGGGAGTCCTACAATGAGCAGTTCTTC
TRBV7-6	TRBJ2-7	TRBD1	NA	CASSLAATGGWYEQYF	TGTGCCAGCAGCTTAGCGGCCACAGGGGGTTGGTACGAGCAGTACTTC
TRBV4-3	TRBJ2-7	NA	NA	CASSQGFRSEQYF	TGCGCCAGCAGCCAAGGTTTCAGAAGCGAGCAGTACTTC
TRBV7-2	TRBJ1-2	NA	NA	CASSLRGGARDTFNYGYTF	TGTGCCAGCAGCTTAAGGGGGGGGGCTCGGGACACGTTTAACTATGGCTACACCTTC
TRBV29-1	TRBJ1-2	NA	NA	CSVGHRRNNYGYTF	TGCAGCGTTGGGCACAGGAGAAATAACTATGGCTACACCTTC
TRBV19	TRBJ1-1	NA	NA	CASSLSYRNTEAFF	TGTGCCAGTAGTTTATCCTACAGGAACACTGAAGCTTTCTTT
TRBV11-2	TRBJ2-3	NA	NA	CASSLRGAGADTQYF	TGTGCCAGCAGCTTACGGGGGGCGGGCGCAGATACGCAGTATTTT
TRBV28	TRBJ2-7	NA	few	CASHGGQPDRDEQYF	TGTGCCAGCCACGGGGGACAGCCTGACCGGGACGAGCAGTACTTC
TRBV7-2	TRBJ2-7	NA	NA	CASSRSQRGLGQYF	TGTGCCAGCAGCCGGAGCCAAAGGGGCCTAGGGCAGTACTTC
TRBV19	TRBJ1-5	NA	few	CASSPQGNQPQHF	TGTGCCAGTAGTCCACAGGGAAATCAGCCCCAGCATTTT
TRBV7-7	TRBJ2-2	TRBD1	NA	CASSLVGTGNTGELFF	TGTGCCAGCAGCTTAGTGGGGACAGGGAACACCGGGGAGCTGTTTTTT